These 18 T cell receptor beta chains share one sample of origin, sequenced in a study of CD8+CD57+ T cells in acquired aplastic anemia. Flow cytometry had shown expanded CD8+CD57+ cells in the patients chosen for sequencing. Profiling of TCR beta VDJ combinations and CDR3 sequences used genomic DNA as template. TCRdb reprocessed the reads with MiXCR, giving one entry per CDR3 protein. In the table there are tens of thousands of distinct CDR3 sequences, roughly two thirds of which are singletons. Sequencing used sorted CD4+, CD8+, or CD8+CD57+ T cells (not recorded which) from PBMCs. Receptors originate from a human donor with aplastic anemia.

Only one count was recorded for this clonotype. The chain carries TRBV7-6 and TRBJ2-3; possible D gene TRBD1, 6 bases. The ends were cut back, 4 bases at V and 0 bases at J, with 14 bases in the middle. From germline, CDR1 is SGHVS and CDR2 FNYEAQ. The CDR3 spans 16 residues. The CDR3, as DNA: TGTGCCAGCAGCTCGGGACAACTGGGGAGCACAGATACGCAGTATTTT. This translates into CASSSGQLGSTDTQYF.

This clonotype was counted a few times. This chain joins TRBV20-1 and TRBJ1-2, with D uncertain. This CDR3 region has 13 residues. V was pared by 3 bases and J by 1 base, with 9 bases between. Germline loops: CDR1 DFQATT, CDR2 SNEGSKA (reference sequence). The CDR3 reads CSASPPYNYGYTF. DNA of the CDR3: TGCAGTGCTAGTCCCCCCTATAACTATGGCTACACCTTC.

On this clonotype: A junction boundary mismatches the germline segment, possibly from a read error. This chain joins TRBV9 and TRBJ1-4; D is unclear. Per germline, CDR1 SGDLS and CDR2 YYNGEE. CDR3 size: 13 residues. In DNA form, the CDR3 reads TGTGCCAGCAGCAAAGTCGCCGATGACAAACTGTTTTTT. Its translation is CASSKVADDKLFF.

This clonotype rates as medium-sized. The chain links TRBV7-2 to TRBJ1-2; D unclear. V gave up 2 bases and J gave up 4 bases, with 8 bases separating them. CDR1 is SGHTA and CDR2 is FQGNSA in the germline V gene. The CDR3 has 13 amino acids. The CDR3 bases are TGTGCCAGCAGCTTACCTGGGCGCTATGGCTACACCTTC. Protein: CASSLPGRYGYTF.

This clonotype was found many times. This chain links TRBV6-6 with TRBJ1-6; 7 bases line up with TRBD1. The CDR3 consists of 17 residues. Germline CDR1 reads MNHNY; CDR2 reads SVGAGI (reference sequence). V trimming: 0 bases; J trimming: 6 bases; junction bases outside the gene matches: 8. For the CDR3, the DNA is TGTGCCAGCAGTTACTCGAGTACTTACAGGGGTAATTCACCCCTCCACTTT. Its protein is CASSYSSTYRGNSPLHF.

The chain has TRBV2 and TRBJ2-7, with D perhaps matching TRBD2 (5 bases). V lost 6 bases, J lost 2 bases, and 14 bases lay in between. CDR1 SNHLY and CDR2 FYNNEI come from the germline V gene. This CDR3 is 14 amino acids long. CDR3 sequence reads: CASSVVDSAYEQYF. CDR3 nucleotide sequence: TGTGCCAGCAGCGTAGTGGACTCAGCCTACGAGCAGTACTTC.

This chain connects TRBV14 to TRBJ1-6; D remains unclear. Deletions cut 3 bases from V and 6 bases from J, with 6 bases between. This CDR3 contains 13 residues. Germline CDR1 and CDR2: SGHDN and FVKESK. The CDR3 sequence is CASSQFPNSPLHF. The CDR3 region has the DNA TGTGCCAGCAGCCAGTTCCCTAATTCACCCCTCCACTTT. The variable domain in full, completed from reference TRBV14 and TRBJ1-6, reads EAGVTQFPSHSVIEKGQTVTLRCDPISGHDNLYWYRRVMGKEIKFLLHFVKESKQDESGMPNNRFLAERTGGTYSTLKVQPAELEDSGVYFCASSQFPNSPLHFGNGTRLTVT.

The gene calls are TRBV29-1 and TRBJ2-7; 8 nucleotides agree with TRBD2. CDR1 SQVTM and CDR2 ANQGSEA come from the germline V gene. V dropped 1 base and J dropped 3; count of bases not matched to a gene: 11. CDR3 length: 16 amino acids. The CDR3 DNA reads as TGCAGCGTTGAAGGGGGAGTGGGACTAGGCGTCTACGAGCAGTACTTC. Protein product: CSVEGGVGLGVYEQYF.

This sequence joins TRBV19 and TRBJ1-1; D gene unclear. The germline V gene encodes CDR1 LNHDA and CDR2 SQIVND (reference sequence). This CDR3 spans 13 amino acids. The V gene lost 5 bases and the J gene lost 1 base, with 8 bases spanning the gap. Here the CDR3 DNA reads TGTGCCAGTAGTCTCGACCCGAACACTGAAGCTTTCTTT. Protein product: CASSLDPNTEAFF.

In DNA form, the CDR3 reads TGTGCCAGCAGGAGGGGACAGGTGAACACTGAAGCTTTCTTT. Its translation is CASRRGQVNTEAFF. The chain has TRBV2 and TRBJ1-1; 8 nucleotides align to TRBD1. The CDR3 is 14 residues long. The V gene's germline CDR1 is SNHLY and CDR2 FYNNEI. Unmatched junction bases numbered 3, after V lost 6 bases and J lost 0 bases.

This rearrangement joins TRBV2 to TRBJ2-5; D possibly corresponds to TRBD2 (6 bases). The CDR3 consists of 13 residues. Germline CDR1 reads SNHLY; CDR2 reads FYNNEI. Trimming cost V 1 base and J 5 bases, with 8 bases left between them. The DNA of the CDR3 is TGTGCCAGCAGTGAAGGGAGGGGTGAGACCCAGTACTTC. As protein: CASSEGRGETQYF.

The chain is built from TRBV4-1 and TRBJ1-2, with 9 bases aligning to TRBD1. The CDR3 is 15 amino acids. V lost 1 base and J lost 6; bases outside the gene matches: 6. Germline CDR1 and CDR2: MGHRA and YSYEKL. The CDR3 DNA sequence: TGCGCCAGCAGCCAAGGCGGGACAGGGTCAGATGGCTACACCTTC. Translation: CASSQGGTGSDGYTF.

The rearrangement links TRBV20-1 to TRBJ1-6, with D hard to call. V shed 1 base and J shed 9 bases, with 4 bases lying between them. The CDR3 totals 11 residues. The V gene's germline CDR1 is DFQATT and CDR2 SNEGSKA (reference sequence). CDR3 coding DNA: TGCAGTGCTAGAGCAGGTTCACCCCTCCACTTT. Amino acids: CSARAGSPLHF.

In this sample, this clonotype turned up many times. CDR3 in amino acids: CASSESGSSYEQYF. The CDR3 nucleotides read TGCGCCAGCAGTGAGTCTGGCAGTTCCTACGAGCAGTACTTC. V usage is TRBV10-1 and J usage is TRBJ2-7; no clear D gene. Germline CDR1 and CDR2: WNHNN and SYGVQD (reference sequence). V was trimmed by 0 bases and J by 1 base, leaving 7 bases between them. The CDR3 contains 14 residues.

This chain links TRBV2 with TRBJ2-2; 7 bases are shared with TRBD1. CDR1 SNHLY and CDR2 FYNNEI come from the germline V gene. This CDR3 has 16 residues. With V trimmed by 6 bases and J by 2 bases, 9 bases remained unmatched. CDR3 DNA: TGTGCCAGCAGGACAGGGTTTTCAAAAAACACCGGGGAGCTGTTTTTT. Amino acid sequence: CASRTGFSKNTGELFF. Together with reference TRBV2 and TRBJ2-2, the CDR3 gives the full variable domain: EPEVTQTPSHQVTQMGQEVILRCVPISNHLYFYWYRQILGQKVEFLVSFYNNEISEKSEIFDDQFSVERPDGSNFTLKIRSTKLEDSAMYFCASRTGFSKNTGELFFGEGSRLTVL.

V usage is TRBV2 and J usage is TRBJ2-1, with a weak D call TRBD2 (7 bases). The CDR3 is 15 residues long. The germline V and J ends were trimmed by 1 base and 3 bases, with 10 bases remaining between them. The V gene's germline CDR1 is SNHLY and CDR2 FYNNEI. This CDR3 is CASSEGGGFYNEQFF. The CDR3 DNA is TGTGCCAGCAGTGAAGGGGGGGGCTTCTACAATGAGCAGTTCTTC.

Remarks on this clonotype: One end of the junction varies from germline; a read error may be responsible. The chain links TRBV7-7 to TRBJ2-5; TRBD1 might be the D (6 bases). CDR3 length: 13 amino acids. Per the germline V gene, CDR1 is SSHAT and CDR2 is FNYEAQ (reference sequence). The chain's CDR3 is CASSYRVQETQYF. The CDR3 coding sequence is TGTGCTAGCAGCTACAGGGTACAAGAGACCCAGTACTTC.

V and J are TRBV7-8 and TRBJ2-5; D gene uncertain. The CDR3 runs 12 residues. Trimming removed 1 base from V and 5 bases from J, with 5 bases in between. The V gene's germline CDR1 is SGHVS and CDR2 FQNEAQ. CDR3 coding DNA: TGTGCCAGCAGCTTAGTCTCGGAGACCCAGTACTTC. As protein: CASSLVSETQYF.